These T cell receptor beta chains were read from a single sample in a study. One entry per CDR3 protein results from TCRdb running MiXCR on the 5' RACE reads. The sample carries around 52,000 distinct CDR3 sequences, about 28% recorded once. The sequenced material came from tumor-infiltrating memory CD4+ T cells sorted from the breast tumor. Source of these receptors: a female donor with breast cancer. Both conserved end residues are part of each CDR3. The D gene is left open where the match is weak. Not all rows give a size; the values are once, few, many and, for expanded clones, a class.

size: few; V: TRBV6-5; J: TRBJ2-2; D: .; CDR3: CASSYPQGKTGELFF; DNA: TGTGCCAGCAGTTACCCACAGGGAAAGACCGGGGAGCTGTTTTTT
size: .; V: TRBV7-2; J: TRBJ2-7; D: TRBD2; CDR3: CASTGDLGGLLTQMEQYF; DNA: TGTGCCAGCACCGGGGACCTCGGGGGGTTATTAACCCAGATGGAGCAGTACTTC
size: .; V: TRBV11-2; J: TRBJ1-2; D: .; CDR3: CASSEWGPQAGYTF; DNA: TGTGCCAGCAGCGAATGGGGGCCGCAAGCCGGCTACACCTTC
size: .; V: TRBV6-6; J: TRBJ1-5; D: .; CDR3: CASSDGYSNQPQHF; DNA: TGTGCTAGCAGTGACGGGTATAGCAATCAGCCCCAGCATTTT
size: few; V: TRBV6-5; J: TRBJ1-4; D: .; CDR3: CASSRLPGDEKLFF; DNA: TGTGCCAGCAGTAGACTCCCGGGTGATGAAAAACTGTTTTTT
size: .; V: TRBV7-2; J: TRBJ1-3; D: .; CDR3: CASSFTTGSSGNTIYF; DNA: TGTGCCAGCAGTTTCACTACAGGTTCCTCTGGAAACACCATATATTTT
size: .; V: TRBV6-5; J: TRBJ2-2; D: .; CDR3: CASCESPPGELFF; DNA: TGTGCCAGCTGTGAATCGCCCCCCGGGGAGCTGTTTTTT
size: medium-sized; V: TRBV6-1; J: TRBJ1-1; D: .; CDR3: CASSPGALKAFF; DNA: TGTGCCAGCAGTCCAGGGGCACTTAAAGCTTTCTTT
size: many; V: TRBV2; J: TRBJ1-1; D: .; CDR3: CASKYRAREAFF; DNA: TGTGCCAGCAAGTACAGGGCGCGTGAAGCTTTCTTT
size: .; V: TRBV20-1; J: TRBJ2-3; D: .; CDR3: CSARGRTGTDTQYF; DNA: TGCAGTGCTAGAGGGAGGACAGGCACAGATACGCAGTATTTT
size: few; V: TRBV6-5; J: TRBJ1-5; D: .; CDR3: CASSRGGPVTPQHF; DNA: TGTGCCAGCAGTAGAGGGGGGCCAGTCACGCCCCAGCATTTT
size: .; V: TRBV30; J: TRBJ1-1; D: .; CDR3: CAWSRGGNTEAFF; DNA: TGTGCCTGGAGTCGTGGGGGGAACACTGAAGCTTTCTTT
size: few; V: TRBV6-5; J: TRBJ2-1; D: TRBD2; CDR3: CASRLAGGNEQFF; DNA: TGTGCCAGCAGACTAGCGGGAGGTAATGAGCAGTTCTTC
size: .; V: TRBV20-1; J: TRBJ1-5; D: .; CDR3: CSAKYSNQPQHF; DNA: TGCAGTGCTAAGTATAGCAATCAGCCCCAGCATTTT
size: .; V: TRBV20-1; J: TRBJ2-3; D: TRBD2; CDR3: CSARPSGRALDTQYF; DNA: TGCAGTGCTCGTCCTAGCGGGAGGGCCCTCGATACGCAGTATTTT
size: .; V: TRBV7-6; J: TRBJ2-7; D: TRBD2; CDR3: CASRQTLAGASYEQYF; DNA: TGTGCCAGCAGACAAACCCTAGCGGGGGCCTCCTACGAGCAGTACTTC
size: few; V: TRBV29-1; J: TRBJ1-6; D: .; CDR3: CSVKDSSYNSPLHF; DNA: TGCAGCGTCAAAGACAGCTCCTATAATTCACCCCTCCACTTT
size: .; V: TRBV5-1; J: TRBJ2-7; D: TRBD1; CDR3: CASSKGQGGYEQYF; DNA: TGCGCCAGCAGCAAGGGACAGGGGGGGTACGAGCAGTACTTC
size: .; V: TRBV24-1; J: TRBJ2-5; D: .; CDR3: CATSDPTEQETQYF; DNA: TGTGCCACCAGTGACCCGACAGAACAAGAGACCCAGTACTTC
size: .; V: TRBV6-1; J: TRBJ1-6; D: TRBD1; CDR3: CAIQGTGAGNSPLHF; DNA: TGTGCCATTCAAGGGACAGGCGCGGGGAATTCACCCCTCCACTTT